The next 11 T cell receptor beta chains were all read from a single sample in a study of OX40 agonist ivuxolimab in advanced cancers. Profiled with immunoSEQ multiplex PCR; TCRdb holds only in-frame clones, not every one. The table has 53,000 or so clones, approximately 79% seen once. The sample in question was CD4+ or CD8+ T cells sorted from blood, obtained in a trial of the OX40 agonist ivuxolimab. Every receptor here comes from an adult with an advanced solid tumor such as melanoma, head and neck, liver or kidney cancer.

V is TRBV27 and J is TRBJ2-7; 7 nucleotides align to TRBD1. Germline V gene data show CDR1 as MNHEY and CDR2 as SMNVEV (reference sequence). CDR3 length equals 14 residues. V gave up 4 bases and J gave up 7 bases; unmatched junction bases: 10. CDR3 sequence: CASSSGTVDGEQYF. The DNA for the CDR3 is TGTGCCAGCAGTTCCGGGACAGTAGACGGGGAGCAGTACTTC.

This rearrangement joins TRBV27 to TRBJ2-7, with a possible D match to TRBD1 (7 bases). CDR3 size: 14 residues. Germline assignment: CDR1 MNHEY and CDR2 SMNVEV (reference sequence). The V end was cut by 5 bases, the J end by 7 bases, with 18 bases between. The CDR3 DNA reads as TGTGCCAGCAGTCCGACAGGGACTCGAAGGGAGCAGTACTTC. Its translation is CASSPTGTRREQYF.

The chain is built from TRBV6-4 and TRBJ1-1, with D hard to call. The CDR3 sequence is 14 residues long. The V gene's germline CDR1 is MRHNA and CDR2 SNTAGT. Trimming removed 0 bases at V and 0 bases at J, with 5 bases between. The CDR3 loop is CASSDSSVNTEAFF. The CDR3 DNA reads TGTGCCAGCAGTGACTCGTCGGTGAACACTGAAGCTTTCTTT.

The chain links TRBV7-2 to TRBJ2-5; the match to TRBD1 covers 7 bases. The V gene's germline CDR1 is SGHTA and CDR2 FQGNSA. This CDR3 spans 13 amino acids. V lost 3 bases and J lost 3; bases outside the gene matches: 1. CDR3 DNA: TGTGCCAGCAGCTTGGGACAGAAAGAGACCCAGTACTTC. It translates to CASSLGQKETQYF.

The chain couples TRBV7-2 to TRBJ2-2; 9 bases align to TRBD1. Germline assignment: CDR1 SGHTA and CDR2 FQGNSA. V lost 6 bases and J lost 7; bases outside the gene matches: 12. The CDR3 has 16 residues. CDR3 in DNA: TGTGCCAGCAGGCCATCCCGACAGGGGGTCGGCGGGGAGCTGTTTTTT. Protein: CASRPSRQGVGGELFF.

This clone turned up a few times. J is TRBJ2-5 and V is TRBV30; 10 bases are a match to TRBD2. CDR3 length equals 15 residues. With 0 bases clipped from V and 4 bases from J, the junction kept 5 bases outside the gene matches. Germline lookup yields CDR1 GTSNPN and CDR2 SVGIG (reference sequence). The CDR3: CAWSVSSGSGETQYF. The CDR3 DNA reads as TGTGCCTGGAGTGTATCTAGCGGGAGTGGAGAGACCCAGTACTTC.

The chain has TRBV18 and TRBJ2-7, with TRBD1 matching 10 bases. The V segment lost 5 bases and the J segment 3 bases; nucleotides outside the gene matches: 4. The germline CDR1 and CDR2 sequences are KGHSH and LQKENI. This CDR3 contains 14 residues. This CDR3 is CASSVGQGGYEQYF. CDR3 nucleotides: TGTGCCAGCTCAGTTGGACAGGGGGGCTACGAGCAGTACTTC.

The DNA for the CDR3 is TGTGCCAGCAGGTCCGGGGAAGGGTGGGGAGGCACAGATACGCAGTATTTT. Its protein is CASRSGEGWGGTDTQYF. This chain connects TRBV5-5 to TRBJ2-3; perhaps TRBD2 as D (5 bases). Germline V gene sequence: CDR1 SGHKS, CDR2 YYEKEE (reference sequence). Trimming pared 5 bases from V and 1 base from J, leaving 20 bases between. The CDR3 is 17 amino acids.

The sample holds one count of this clone. The rearrangement links TRBV18 to TRBJ2-1; maybe TRBD2 (6 bases). The V end was cut by 2 bases, the J end by 0 bases, with 11 bases between. CDR3 length: 16 residues. Looked up from germline, CDR1 is KGHSH and CDR2 is LQKENI. This chain's CDR3 is CASSPGGSSSYNEQFF. The CDR3 DNA reads as TGTGCCAGCTCACCAGGAGGGAGCAGCTCCTACAATGAGCAGTTCTTC.

The rearrangement links TRBV19 to TRBJ2-1; 7 nucleotides agree with TRBD2. Germline V gives CDR1 LNHDA, CDR2 SQIVND (reference sequence). The V and J ends lost 0 bases and 1 base, in that order; junction bases with no gene match: 3. The CDR3 loop spans 16 amino acids. In nucleotides, the CDR3 is TGTGCCAGTAGTATAGATTCTAGCGGATCCTACAATGAGCAGTTCTTC. Translation gives CASSIDSSGSYNEQFF.

This chain uses TRBV13 with TRBJ2-5; 12 bases are shared with TRBD2. The CDR3 covers 16 residues. The ends lost 2 bases at V and 5 bases at J; junction bases unmatched: 6. Germline V gene sequence: CDR1 PRHDT, CDR2 FYEKMQ (reference sequence). The CDR3 region is CASSLLAGGLGETQYF. The DNA for the CDR3 is TGTGCCAGCAGCTTACTAGCGGGGGGGCTCGGGGAGACCCAGTACTTC. The full variable domain, completed using reference TRBV13 and TRBJ2-5, is AAGVIQSPRHLIKEKRETATLKCYPIPRHDTVYWYQQGPGQDPQFLISFYEKMQSDKGSIPDRFSAQQFSDYHSELNMSSLELGDSALYFCASSLLAGGLGETQYFGPGTRLLVL.